The entry below describes one T cell receptor (beta chain). Its specificity is not known. This record belongs to a study of blood T cells in healthy people across ages. V was cut by 3 bases and J by 10 bases, with 10 bases left in between. This CDR3 comprises 12 residues. Germline CDR1 and CDR2: SGHTA and FQGNSA. Isolation recovered at least 6.5 million PBMCs from every sample. Combining a sample-barcoded 5' primer with a J-beta primer mix, a second PCR ran for 7 to 11 cycles. Every individual sample yielded 2.5 million or more paired-end reads (each containing CDR3). TCRdb reanalysed the 5' RACE reads using MiXCR and keeps one entry per CDR3 protein. The sample yields some 900,000 distinct CDR3 sequences, about 44% seen once. Regarding the study as a whole: There were more naive CD4+ cells and higher diversity in long-lived donors than in aged donors. For the donors, CMV status was unknown and possibly confounded expanded clonotype changes.

Sequencing used blood. The TCR was taken from a young man in good health. This chain uses TRBV7-2 with TRBJ2-1; D ambiguous. CDR3 residues: CASSFVVGEQFF. The DNA of the CDR3 is TGTGCCAGCAGCTTTGTTGTCGGGGAGCAGTTCTTC.